This TCR beta chain was identified during a study of identical twins. V was clipped by 5 bases and J by 7 bases, with 14 bases between them. This CDR3 is 14 amino acids long. TCRdb used MiXCR to reprocess the 5' RACE reads, holding one entry per CDR3 protein. The data show fewer than 900,000 distinct CDR3 sequences, with approximately 21% seen just once and about 4.3% held by the top ten. Another study also made use of these data, one on T cells expressing NK-cell markers.

This sequence was found in a woman between 18 and 29 years old in good health. The V and J genes are TRBV12-3 or TRBV12-4 and TRBJ2-2, with unresolved D. Sequenced: PBMCs. The CDR3 DNA reads as TGTGCCAGCAGTCTCGAAGTCTGGGACGGGGAGCTGTTTTTT. It yields the protein CASSLEVWDGELFF.